This T cell receptor beta chain was obtained from a study of cytomegalovirus exposure and HLA in healthy donors. Every donor was a healthy person donating bone marrow. This clone was seen only once. The CDR3 loop spans 12 amino acids. Deletions cut 4 bases from V and 3 bases from J, with 9 bases between. Germline V gene data show CDR1 as SQVTM and CDR2 as ANQGSEA. PCR used 60 Vbeta primers and 13 Jbeta primers. Clones were read by immunoSEQ multiplex PCR, and TCRdb kept only the in-frame ones, dropping some. Of more than 95,000 clones listed, 75% to 85% are singletons. This TCR was recovered from a woman in her fifties or sixties in good health and CMV-seropositive. The sequenced sample consisted of PBMCs. This rearrangement joins TRBV29-1 to TRBJ1-2; D is unresolved. The CDR3 sequence: CSVVLGDYGYTF. CDR3 nucleotide sequence: TGCAGCGTTGTCCTGGGAGACTATGGCTACACCTTC.